Below, 11 T cell receptor beta chains from the same sample are listed, as sequenced in a study of neurological immune-mediated disorders. In TCRdb, the 5' RACE reads were re-called with MiXCR into one record per CDR3 protein. The sample shows about 15,000 distinct CDR3 sequences, 3.5% of them seen only once. Sequenced material: CD8+ T cells from blood. The origin of the receptors is a middle-aged woman in good health.

This clonotype was observed many times. The chain combines TRBV20-1 with TRBJ2-1, with 14 positions matching TRBD2. There are 20 residues in the CDR3. The germline gives CDR1 DFQATT, CDR2 SNEGSKA (reference sequence). V shed 4 bases, J shed 0 bases, and the junction held 14 bases outside the gene matches. The CDR3 here is CSATPPRGTSGSISYNEQFF. The CDR3 DNA sequence: TGCAGTGCTACCCCACCCAGGGGGACTAGCGGGAGCATCTCCTACAATGAGCAGTTCTTC.

This clonotype qualifies as medium-sized (0.01 to 0.1%). V usage is TRBV28 and J usage is TRBJ2-7; possible D gene TRBD1, 5 bases. There are 14 residues in the CDR3. The V gene's germline CDR1 is MDHEN and CDR2 SYDVKM. The V end lost 2 bases, the J end lost 7 bases, and 15 bases lay between the germline ends. The CDR3 sequence is CASSLSRALGEQYF. CDR3 nucleotide sequence: TGTGCCAGCAGTTTAAGCAGGGCCCTGGGGGAGCAGTACTTC.

This clonotype was seen many times. CDR3 protein: CASSHSRTSYEQYF. CDR3 nucleotide sequence: TGCGCCAGCAGCCACTCCCGGACATCCTACGAGCAGTACTTC. This sequence joins TRBV4-3 and TRBJ2-7, with a tentative D call TRBD1 (5 bases). The germline V and J ends were trimmed by 3 bases and 1 base, with 10 bases remaining between them. Germline V lookup: CDR1 LGHNA, CDR2 YSLEER. The length of the CDR3 is 14 residues.

The sample holds many counts of this clonotype. This chain links TRBV4-3 with TRBJ1-2; 8 bases fit TRBD1. With 0 bases clipped from V and 4 bases from J, the junction kept 7 bases outside the gene matches. This CDR3 contains 16 residues. Germline V gene sequence: CDR1 LGHNA, CDR2 YSLEER. The CDR3: CASSQDGEQGVYGYTF. Here the CDR3 DNA reads TGCGCCAGCAGCCAAGATGGGGAACAGGGGGTCTATGGCTACACCTTC.

This clonotype was counted many times. V is TRBV27 and J is TRBJ2-7; TRBD1 matches at 10 bases. Trimming at V came to 2 bases and at J to 3 bases, leaving 4 bases not matched to a gene. CDR1 MNHEY and CDR2 SMNVEV come from the germline V gene (reference sequence). The CDR3 has 15 amino acids. In DNA form, the CDR3 reads TGTGCCAGCAGTTTAAAGGGACAGGGGTTCTACGAGCAGTACTTC. Its protein product is CASSLKGQGFYEQYF.

This clonotype showed up many times. This sequence joins TRBV7-9 and TRBJ2-1; 12 nucleotides line up with TRBD2. The J segment lost 3 bases and the V segment lost 2 bases, leaving 14 bases of the junction unmatched. Germline V gene data show CDR1 as SEHNR and CDR2 as FQNEAQ (reference sequence). The CDR3 is 20 residues long. CDR3 DNA: TGTGCCAGCAGCTTAAAATGGACTAGCGGGATCGATAGGAGCTACAATGAGCAGTTCTTC. Encoded protein: CASSLKWTSGIDRSYNEQFF.

At least ten counts were recorded for this clonotype. The chain recombines TRBV28 with TRBJ2-1, with D tentatively TRBD1 or TRBD2 (6 bases each). V dropped 8 bases and J dropped 5 bases, with 19 bases sitting between them. CDR3 length: 15 residues. The germline V gene has CDR1 MDHEN and CDR2 SYDVKM. CDR3 in DNA: TGTGCCAGCTCTCCTACGGGTAGGGGGGACAATGAGCAGTTCTTC. It encodes CASSPTGRGDNEQFF. Drawing the rest from reference TRBV28 and TRBJ2-1, the complete variable domain is DVKVTQSSRYLVKRTGEKVFLECVQDMDHENMFWYRQDPGLGLRLIYFSYDVKMKEKGDIPEGYSVSREKKERFSLILESASTNQTSMYLCASSPTGRGDNEQFFGPGTRLTVL.

There are many counts of this clonotype. The gene calls are TRBV29-1 and TRBJ2-7; D is unresolved. Trimming cost V 3 bases and J 3 bases, with 15 bases left between them. This CDR3 spans 14 amino acids. Germline-derived CDR1 and CDR2 are SQVTM and ANQGSEA. CDR3 sequence: CSVEGRKNGYEQYF. Here the CDR3 DNA reads TGCAGCGTTGAGGGCAGGAAAAACGGCTACGAGCAGTACTTC.

As to this clonotype: A junction end diverges from the germline sequence, so it may reflect a read error. The chain uses TRBV7-3 and TRBJ2-5, with 9 positions matching TRBD2. There are 15 residues in the CDR3. Germline values: CDR1 SGHTA, CDR2 FQGTGA. The CDR3 reads CASIPIAGDRETQCF. As DNA, the CDR3 is TGTGCCAGCATCCCAATAGCGGGAGACCGGGAGACCCAGTGCTTC.

This clonotype has ten or more counts. A much larger clone sits a single nucleotide away, making a read error possible. The chain carries TRBV5-1 and TRBJ2-3; D might be TRBD2 (6 bases). Germline CDR1 and CDR2: SGHRS and YFSETQ. With 6 bases removed from V and 8 bases from J, the gap between germline ends came to 22 bases. The CDR3 is 15 amino acids. As DNA, the CDR3 is TGCGCCAGCACTCCAGACGGGCCGCGGGGCGGTACGCAGTATTTT. Its protein is CASTPDGPRGGTQYF.

There are many counts of this clonotype. The J gene is TRBJ2-7, the V gene TRBV4-1; 7 nucleotides align to TRBD1. The CDR3 has 16 residues. Germline loops: CDR1 MGHRA, CDR2 YSYEKL. V shed 2 bases, J shed 2 bases, and the junction held 9 bases outside the gene matches. CDR3 amino acids: CASSQTDTGDPYEQYF. DNA for the CDR3: TGCGCCAGCAGCCAAACCGACACAGGGGATCCCTACGAGCAGTACTTC.